This T cell receptor beta chain was observed in a study of cytomegalovirus exposure and HLA in healthy donors. PCR used 60 Vbeta primers and 13 Jbeta primers. Some clones are missing from TCRdb's copy, which holds only in-frame ones; the method was immunoSEQ multiplex PCR. This sample has around 170,000 clones, with 77% found just once. The CDR3 runs to 13 residues. V was trimmed by 8 bases and J by 4 bases, leaving 12 bases between them. Germline lookup yields CDR1 LNHDA and CDR2 SQIVND (reference sequence). Whole-study results and caveats: The authors assumed roughly uniform sequencing depth across donors for presence/absence analyses. As a later analysis showed, several of the most significant clusters appeared to be linked to common viral pathogens. Under in vitro conditions, three CMV-associated chains were confirmed as specific for CMV antigens.

About this clone itself: Its antigen is not identified.

The source is a young man in good health and CMV-seronegative. The chain is built from TRBV19 and TRBJ2-1, with D possibly matching TRBD1 (6 bases). Sequenced input: PBMCs. The CDR3 region is CASREDRYNEQFF. The CDR3 region has the DNA TGTGCCAGTCGAGAGGACAGATACAATGAGCAGTTCTTC.